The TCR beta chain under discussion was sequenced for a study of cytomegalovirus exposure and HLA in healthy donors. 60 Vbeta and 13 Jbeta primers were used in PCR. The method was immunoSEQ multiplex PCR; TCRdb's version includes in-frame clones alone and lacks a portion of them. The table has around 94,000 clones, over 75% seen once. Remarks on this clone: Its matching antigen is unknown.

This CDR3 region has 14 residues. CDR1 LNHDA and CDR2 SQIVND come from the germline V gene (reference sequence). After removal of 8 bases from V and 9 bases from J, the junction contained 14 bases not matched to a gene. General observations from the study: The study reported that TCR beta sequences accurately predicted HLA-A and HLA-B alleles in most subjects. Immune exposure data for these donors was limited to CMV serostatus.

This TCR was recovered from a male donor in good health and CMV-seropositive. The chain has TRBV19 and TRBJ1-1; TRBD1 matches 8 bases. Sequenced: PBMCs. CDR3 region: CASYKDRASSKAFF. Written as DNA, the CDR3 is TGTGCCAGTTACAAGGACAGGGCGTCAAGTAAAGCTTTCTTT.